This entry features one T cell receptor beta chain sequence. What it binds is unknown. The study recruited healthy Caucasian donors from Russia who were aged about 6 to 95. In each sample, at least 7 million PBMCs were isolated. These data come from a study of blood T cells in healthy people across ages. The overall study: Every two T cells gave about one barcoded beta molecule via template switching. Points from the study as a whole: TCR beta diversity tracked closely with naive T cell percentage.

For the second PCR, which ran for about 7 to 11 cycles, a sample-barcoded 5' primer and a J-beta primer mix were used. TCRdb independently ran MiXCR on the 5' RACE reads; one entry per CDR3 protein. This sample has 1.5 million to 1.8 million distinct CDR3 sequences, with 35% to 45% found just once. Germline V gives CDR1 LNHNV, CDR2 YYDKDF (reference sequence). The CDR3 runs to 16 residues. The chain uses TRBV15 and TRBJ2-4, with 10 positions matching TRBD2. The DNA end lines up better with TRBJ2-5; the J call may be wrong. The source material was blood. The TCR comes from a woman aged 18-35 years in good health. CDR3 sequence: CATSGGLADNRETQYF. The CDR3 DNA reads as TGTGCCACCAGCGGAGGACTAGCGGATAACAGGGAGACCCAGTACTTC.